The 20 T cell receptor beta chains in this list originate from one sample, sequenced in a study of blood T cell repertoires in COVID-19. The protocol was immunoSEQ multiplex PCR, while the TCRdb copy is restricted to in-frame clones and leaves out a portion. The data show fewer than 60,000 clones, with around 84% seen just once and less than 10% held by the top ten. The sequenced material came from peripheral blood. Source of these receptors: a human donor in a cohort sampled during active COVID-19.

The gene calls are TRBV6-4 and TRBJ1-1; D not certain. V was cut by 6 bases and J by 1 base, with 9 bases left in between. In germline, CDR1 is MRHNA, CDR2 SNTAGT. The CDR3 totals 13 residues. The CDR3 region is CASRRDSNTEAFF. CDR3 sequence (DNA): TGTGCCAGCAGGAGGGATTCGAACACTGAAGCTTTCTTT.

The chain links TRBV4-1 to TRBJ2-7; a possible D gene is TRBD2 (6 bases). The CDR3 length is 14 residues. The V gene's germline CDR1 is MGHRA and CDR2 YSYEKL. Between the trimmed V and J ends, which lost 4 bases and 0 bases, there was a span of 10 bases. CDR3 protein: CASSRDGSSYEQYF. CDR3 in DNA: TGCGCCAGCAGCCGGGACGGGAGCTCCTACGAGCAGTACTTC.

V is TRBV19 and J is TRBJ2-3; the D gene is possibly TRBD2 (6 bases). The CDR3 totals 15 residues. Germline CDR1 LNHDA, CDR2 SQIVND (reference sequence). Trimming stripped 3 bases from V and 0 bases from J, with 10 bases between. The CDR3, as DNA: TGTGCCAGTAGTATCCCCAGCGGGAGCACAGATACGCAGTATTTT. This gives the protein CASSIPSGSTDTQYF.

The gene calls are TRBV9 and TRBJ2-7, with 7 bases matching TRBD1. The CDR3 spans 15 residues. The ends lost 0 bases at V and 6 bases at J; junction bases unmatched: 9. CDR1 and CDR2 (germline): SGDLS, YYNGEE. CDR3 protein: CASSVGGTASGEQYF. DNA for the CDR3: TGTGCCAGCAGCGTAGGGGGGACAGCCTCCGGCGAGCAGTACTTC.

The chain has TRBV28 and TRBJ1-5; 7 bases are shared with TRBD1. The CDR3 sequence is 14 residues long. The V segment lost 7 bases and the J segment 5 bases; nucleotides outside the gene matches: 8. The germline V gene encodes CDR1 MDHEN and CDR2 SYDVKM. CDR3 sequence: CASTLWGTDQPQHF. CDR3 sequence (DNA): TGTGCCAGCACCCTGTGGGGGACAGATCAGCCCCAGCATTTT.

This rearrangement joins TRBV7-2 to TRBJ1-1; TRBD1 might be the D (5 bases). Trimming pared 0 bases from V and 6 bases from J, leaving 11 bases between. The CDR3 has 14 residues. Germline V gene lookup returns CDR1 SGHTA and CDR2 FQGNSA. The CDR3 region has the DNA TGTGCCAGCAGCTTAGCAGGGTGGGGGGCTGAAGCTTTCTTT. This gives the protein CASSLAGWGAEAFF.

The V call is TRBV5-6, the J call TRBJ1-3, with 9 nucleotides matching TRBD1. The CDR3 covers 16 residues. Unmatched junction bases numbered 12, after V lost 4 bases and J lost 7 bases. Germline CDR1 reads SGHDT; CDR2 reads YYEEEE. The CDR3 spells CASSPGGTGLLNTIYF. CDR3 in DNA: TGTGCCAGCAGCCCGGGAGGGACAGGGCTCTTGAACACCATATATTTT.

This clone was counted a few times. The chain uses TRBV7-2 and TRBJ2-5; 7 nucleotides match TRBD1. CDR3 length equals 15 residues. CDR1 and CDR2 (germline): SGHTA, FQGNSA. After removal of 3 bases from V and 1 base from J, the junction contained 5 bases not matched to a gene. CDR3 loop: CASSLTGYLQETQYF. The CDR3 DNA is TGTGCCAGCAGCTTGACAGGGTACCTCCAAGAGACCCAGTACTTC.

The chain joins TRBV10-1 to TRBJ2-1; TRBD1 matches at 8 bases. Trimming took 2 bases from V and 8 from J; bases not matched to a gene: 8. CDR3 size: 15 residues. Germline V CDR1 and CDR2: WNHNN, SYGVQD (reference sequence). CDR3 coding DNA: TGCGCCAGCAGTGAGAATACTGGACAGGGAGATGAGCAGTTCTTC. Amino acid sequence: CASSENTGQGDEQFF.

This clone is medium-sized within its sample. The rearrangement uses TRBV6-5 and TRBJ2-2; D not resolved. This CDR3 is 14 amino acids long. V gave up 4 bases and J gave up 5 bases, with 11 bases separating them. The germline V gene has CDR1 MNHEY and CDR2 SVGAGI. CDR3 DNA sequence: TGTGCCAGCAGTTTCGTCGCGAGGACCGGGGAGCTGTTTTTT. It yields the protein CASSFVARTGELFF.

This chain joins TRBV29-1 and TRBJ2-7, with 16 bases lining up with TRBD2. CDR3 length equals 15 residues. J gave up 5 bases and V 4 bases, and 5 bases lay outside the gene matches. Per the germline V gene, CDR1 is SQVTM and CDR2 is ANQGSEA. The DNA for the CDR3 is TGCAGCGTTGTAGGGACTAGCGGGAGGGGCGACGAGCAGTACTTC. It encodes CSVVGTSGRGDEQYF.

This chain connects TRBV11-3 to TRBJ2-5; 9 positions match TRBD2. The CDR3 contains 16 residues. Trimming at V came to 0 bases and at J to 4 bases, leaving 6 bases not matched to a gene. CDR1 SGHNT and CDR2 YENEEA come from the germline V gene. The CDR3 is CASSLDGAGGPETQYF. The CDR3 DNA reads as TGTGCCAGCAGCTTAGATGGGGCGGGAGGGCCAGAGACCCAGTACTTC. The full variable domain, rest sourced from reference TRBV11-3 and TRBJ2-5, is EAGVVQSPRYKIIEKKQPVAFWCNPISGHNTLYWYLQNLGQGPELLIRYENEEAVDDSQLPKDRFSAERLKGVDSTLKIQPAELGDSAVYLCASSLDGAGGPETQYFGPGTRLLVL.

V gene TRBV6-5 combines with J gene TRBJ1-1; TRBD1 might be the D (5 bases). There are 12 residues in the CDR3. The V gene's germline CDR1 is MNHEY and CDR2 SVGAGI. V dropped 11 bases and J dropped 0 bases, with 10 bases sitting between them. In nucleotides, the CDR3 is TGTGCCTCTCAGGGTTTGAACACTGAAGCTTTCTTT. This codes for CASQGLNTEAFF.

The V and J genes are TRBV5-1 and TRBJ2-3; the match to TRBD2 covers 11 bases. V trimming: 3 bases; J trimming: 2 bases; junction bases outside the gene matches: 5. Germline lookup yields CDR1 SGHRS and CDR2 YFSETQ. This CDR3 is built from 16 residues. CDR3 bases: TGCGCCAGCAGCTGGACTAGCGGGTCCTACACAGATACGCAGTATTTT. Residues: CASSWTSGSYTDTQYF.

The chain is built from TRBV2 and TRBJ2-7; 10 bases are shared with TRBD2. V shed 8 bases, J shed 6 bases, and the junction held 4 bases outside the gene matches. Germline V gives CDR1 SNHLY, CDR2 FYNNEI. This CDR3 is 12 amino acids long. The CDR3: CASGLAGAEQYF. CDR3 DNA sequence: TGTGCCAGCGGGCTAGCGGGAGCCGAGCAGTACTTC.

This chain links TRBV28 with TRBJ1-1; 9 positions match TRBD1. CDR1 and CDR2 from the germline V gene are MDHEN and SYDVKM. The junction had 7 bases not matched to a gene; V was cut back by 1 base and J by 4 bases. CDR3 size: 16 residues. The CDR3 nucleotides read TGTGCCAGCAGTTTATTAACGACAGGGGGGATCACTGAAGCTTTCTTT. Its translation: CASSLLTTGGITEAFF.

This clone was detected only a few times. The rearrangement uses TRBV3-1 (or the pseudogene TRBV3-2) and TRBJ1-4, with D unclear. Germline V gives CDR1 LGHDT, CDR2 YNNKEL (reference sequence). V was cut by 4 bases and J by 0 bases, with 9 bases left in between. The CDR3 has 15 residues. The CDR3 DNA is TGTGCCAGCAGCCCCACAGACGCAACTAATGAAAAACTGTTTTTT. Translating it yields CASSPTDATNEKLFF.

The chain combines TRBV29-1 with TRBJ2-2; 8 bases align to TRBD2. The CDR3 is made up of 14 amino acids. Germline CDR1 is SQVTM and CDR2 is ANQGSEA. J gave up 3 bases and V 5 bases, and 5 bases lay outside the gene matches. The CDR3 DNA reads as TGCAGCGTTCTCAGCGGGAGTTACACCGGGGAGCTGTTTTTT. Translating it yields CSVLSGSYTGELFF.

This clone is a singleton in its sample. V gene TRBV24-1 combines with J gene TRBJ2-6, with D possibly being TRBD2 (5 bases). V was shortened by 2 bases and J by 2 bases, with 6 bases between the two germline ends. In germline, CDR1 is KGHDR, CDR2 SFDVKD. This CDR3 has 15 residues. The CDR3 spells CATSDSGTGANVLTF. The CDR3 region has the DNA TGTGCCACCAGTGATTCGGGGACTGGGGCCAACGTCCTGACTTTC.

This chain links TRBV11-1 with TRBJ1-4; TRBD1 might be the D (6 bases). The V gene's germline CDR1 is SGHAT and CDR2 FQDESV (reference sequence). The CDR3 is 15 amino acids. Between the trimmed V and J ends, which lost 5 bases and 5 bases, there was a span of 15 bases. CDR3 in DNA: TGTGCCAGCAGCACTTCTACTACAGGGAATGAAAAACTGTTTTTT. Translated, it gives CASSTSTTGNEKLFF.